The rows below give T cell receptor beta chains drawn from one sample of a study of T cell responses to AZD1222 COVID-19 vaccine. Only in-frame clones appear in the TCRdb table, and some are missing; sequencing was by immunoSEQ multiplex PCR. The table includes 90,000 to 150,000 clones, around 89% detected once. The material sequenced was peripheral blood, taken on day 0 of AZD1222 vaccination. Source of these receptors: an adult in good health. Both conserved end residues are part of each CDR3. D genes are given only for firm matches. Some rows have no size entry. The others give once, few or many, or a class for an expanded clone.

size,J,D,V,CDR3,DNA
.,TRBJ2-1,.,TRBV18,CASSPPSREQFF,TGTGCCAGCTCACCGCCATCGCGCGAGCAGTTCTTC
.,TRBJ1-1,TRBD1,TRBV27,CASSSGQGARNTEAFF,TGTGCCAGCAGTTCTGGACAGGGGGCGCGGAACACTGAAGCTTTCTTT
.,TRBJ2-2,.,TRBV21-1,CASSKVATSGVAGELFF,TGTGCCAGCAGCAAAGTTGCGACTAGCGGGGTCGCCGGGGAGCTGTTTTTT
.,TRBJ2-5,.,TRBV19,CASSRNRDQETQYF,TGTGCCAGTAGCCGTAACCGGGACCAAGAGACCCAGTACTTC
.,TRBJ1-5,.,TRBV5-5,CASSLDRSNQPQHF,TGTGCCAGCAGCTTGGACAGGAGCAATCAGCCCCAGCATTTT
.,TRBJ2-1,.,TRBV27,CASRGTLSLNEQFF,TGTGCCAGCAGAGGGACATTGTCTCTCAATGAGCAGTTCTTC
.,TRBJ1-6,.,TRBV28,CASSFLGSPLHF,TGTGCCAGCAGTTTTCTCGGGTCACCCCTCCACTTT
.,TRBJ1-2,.,TRBV18,CASSPEAGTNYGYTF,TGTGCCAGCTCACCAGAAGCAGGGACGAACTATGGCTACACCTTC
few,TRBJ2-7,TRBD2,TRBV6-2/TRBV6-3,CASSYPLGGGYEQYF,TGTGCCAGCAGTTACCCGCTCGGGGGGGGGTACGAGCAGTACTTC
once,TRBJ2-5,.,TRBV6-5,CASSPGVTQYF,TGTGCCAGCAGCCCAGGGGTGACCCAGTACTTC
.,TRBJ1-5,TRBD1,TRBV7-9,CASSRGQLNQPQHF,TGTGCCAGCAGCCGGGGACAGCTCAATCAGCCCCAGCATTTT
.,TRBJ1-1,.,TRBV5-6,CASSLAQMNTEAFF,TGTGCCAGCAGCTTGGCACAGATGAACACTGAAGCTTTCTTT
.,TRBJ1-2,TRBD1,TRBV28,CASSPPDRGYGYTF,TGTGCCAGCAGTCCACCGGACAGGGGCTATGGCTACACCTTC
few,TRBJ1-6,.,TRBV6-2/TRBV6-3,CASSYVQGNSPLHF,TGTGCCAGCAGTTACGTTCAGGGGAATTCACCCCTCCACTTT
.,TRBJ1-1,TRBD1,TRBV4-1,CASSQDTGVKPEAFF,TGCGCCAGCAGCCAAGATACAGGGGTAAAACCTGAAGCTTTCTTT
.,TRBJ1-2,TRBD1,TRBV28,CASSLDRGGSLIYGYTF,TGTGCCAGCAGTCTCGACAGGGGAGGATCTCTAATCTATGGCTACACCTTC
.,TRBJ2-2,TRBD1,TRBV6-6,CASSNRQGDIGELFF,TGTGCCAGCAGTAATCGACAGGGGGATATCGGGGAGCTGTTTTTT
.,TRBJ2-3,TRBD2,TRBV29-1,CSVERGGTDTQYF,TGCAGCGTTGAGCGGGGGGGCACAGATACGCAGTATTTT
once,TRBJ2-2,.,TRBV7-9,CASGGFRGEDTGELFF,TGTGCCAGTGGGGGATTTCGAGGGGAGGACACCGGGGAGCTGTTTTTT
.,TRBJ1-2,.,TRBV4-2,CASSQLNPNYGYTF,TGTGCCAGCAGCCAACTGAACCCTAACTATGGCTACACCTTC
.,TRBJ2-5,.,TRBV6-5,CASSWGGETQYF,TGTGCCAGCAGTTGGGGTGGAGAGACCCAGTACTTC
.,TRBJ2-1,.,TRBV6-2/TRBV6-3,CASSYAMGGGYRNEQFF,TGTGCCAGCAGTTATGCGATGGGGGGTGGCTACAGAAATGAGCAGTTCTTC
once,TRBJ2-1,TRBD1,TRBV3-1/TRBV3-2,CASSITGDNYNEQFF,TGTGCCAGCAGCATCACAGGGGATAACTACAATGAGCAGTTCTTC
once,TRBJ2-3,.,TRBV11-1,CASSLDHSMQYF,TGTGCCAGCAGCTTAGACCATTCGATGCAGTATTTT
.,TRBJ2-7,TRBD1,TRBV19,CASSIAGQGGYEQYF,TGTGCCAGTAGTATAGCGGGACAGGGCGGCTACGAGCAGTACTTC
.,TRBJ2-3,TRBD2,TRBV18,CASSPFPSGGAPDTQYF,TGTGCCAGCTCACCGTTCCCTAGCGGGGGGGCCCCAGATACGCAGTATTTT
.,TRBJ2-3,.,TRBV25-1,CASSEYQGQTDTQYF,TGTGCCAGCAGTGAATACCAGGGCCAAACAGATACGCAGTATTTT
.,TRBJ1-2,TRBD1,TRBV6-4,CASSPGTDHYGYTF,TGTGCCAGCAGTCCCGGGACAGACCACTATGGCTACACCTTC
.,TRBJ1-4,.,TRBV4-3,CASSQDGRNNEKLFF,TGCGCCAGCAGCCAAGATGGCAGGAATAATGAAAAACTGTTTTTT
.,TRBJ2-7,TRBD2,TRBV7-2,CASSLAGGIAGEQYF,TGTGCCAGCAGCTTAGCGGGGGGGATTGCTGGCGAGCAGTACTTC
.,TRBJ2-2,TRBD1,TRBV28,CASSPQGALVGELFF,TGTGCCAGCAGTCCCCAGGGGGCGTTGGTCGGGGAGCTGTTTTTT
.,TRBJ2-7,.,TRBV3-1/TRBV3-2,CASSQDPNRLYEQYF,TGTGCCAGCAGCCAAGATCCCAACAGACTCTACGAGCAGTACTTC
.,TRBJ1-5,.,TRBV7-2,CASSLAGEQPQHF,TGTGCCAGCAGCTTAGCAGGGGAGCAGCCCCAGCATTTT
.,TRBJ2-2,.,TRBV7-2,CASSLVRTNTGELFF,TGTGCCAGCAGCTTAGTGCGAACGAACACCGGGGAGCTGTTTTTT
.,TRBJ2-5,.,TRBV7-9,CASSLQLQETQYF,TGTGCCAGCAGCTTACAGCTTCAAGAGACCCAGTACTTC
.,TRBJ2-4,TRBD2,TRBV7-2,CASSPQLAGLAKNIQYF,TGTGCCAGCAGCCCCCAACTAGCGGGGTTAGCCAAAAACATTCAGTACTTC
.,TRBJ1-1,.,TRBV6-5,CASSYFSQNTEAFF,TGTGCCAGCAGTTACTTTTCCCAGAACACTGAAGCTTTCTTT
.,TRBJ1-1,.,TRBV6-1,CASSEYLQLMNTEAFF,TGTGCCAGCAGTGAATATCTCCAACTCATGAACACTGAAGCTTTCTTT
.,TRBJ2-1,TRBD1,TRBV7-2,CASSPVGLPGQIYNEQFF,TGTGCCAGCAGCCCCGTGGGTCTGCCGGGACAGATATACAATGAGCAGTTCTTC
.,TRBJ1-2,.,TRBV24-1,CATSDPGHGYTF,TGTGCCACCAGTGACCCGGGACATGGCTACACCTTC
.,TRBJ1-2,.,TRBV6-5,CASSSRGISGYTF,TGTGCCAGCAGTTCGCGGGGGATCAGTGGCTACACCTTC
.,TRBJ1-1,TRBD1,TRBV29-1,CSVEDLGQGAGTEAFF,TGCAGCGTTGAAGATCTTGGGCAGGGGGCCGGCACTGAAGCTTTCTTT
.,TRBJ2-1,TRBD2,TRBV5-4,CASSRATAGGPANEQFF,TGTGCCAGCAGCAGGGCCACAGCGGGGGGGCCGGCGAATGAGCAGTTCTTC